The rows below give T cell receptor beta chains drawn from one sample of a study of cytomegalovirus exposure and HLA in healthy donors. Sequenced by immunoSEQ multiplex PCR; TCRdb stores in-frame clones only, minus some. The sample lists about 200,000 clones; 65% to 85% were seen once. Source material: PBMCs. These receptors all come from a man aged 25-45 years in good health and CMV-seronegative. Both conserved end residues are part of each CDR3. The order of the fields is clone size, J gene, V gene, D gene, CDR3 DNA, CDR3 protein. The D gene is left open where the match is weak. Clone sizes are given selectively: once, few, many, or a class where the clone is expanded.

.,TRBJ2-5,TRBV5-5,.,TGTGCCAGCAGCTTGGTGGGGGGTCAAGAGACCCAGTACTTC,CASSLVGGQETQYF
.,TRBJ1-1,TRBV5-6,.,TGTGCCAGCAGCTTAGCCACGGGGGGGTGGAACACTGAAGCTTTCTTT,CASSLATGGWNTEAFF
many,TRBJ1-5,TRBV25-1,.,TGTGCCAGCAGGGGGGCAGGGCAGCATCAGCCCCAGCATTTT,CASRGAGQHQPQHF
few,TRBJ2-1,TRBV15,.,TGTGCCACCAGCAGTCGACAGGACTTCTACAATGAGCAGTTCTTC,CATSSRQDFYNEQFF
.,TRBJ1-6,TRBV6-1,TRBD1,TGTGCCAGCAGTGAAATCCATCCGGGACAGGGGGACATTGTTTCCTATAATTCACCCCTCCACTTT,CASSEIHPGQGDIVSYNSPLHF
.,TRBJ1-2,TRBV6-5,.,TGTGCCAGCAGTTGGGCTTCTAACTATGGCTACACCTTC,CASSWASNYGYTF
.,TRBJ2-7,TRBV6-5,.,TGTGCCAGCAATCCCTCCGGGGAGGCGGCCTACGAGCAGTACTTC,CASNPSGEAAYEQYF
.,TRBJ2-5,TRBV6-1,TRBD1,TGTGCCAGCAGGCCTACAGGGGTCCGGAAGACCCAGTACTTC,CASRPTGVRKTQYF
.,TRBJ2-3,TRBV29-1,.,TGCAGCGCTAGGGGGGGCGACGTGGATACGCAGTATTTT,CSARGGDVDTQYF
few,TRBJ1-2,TRBV2,.,TGTGCCAGCAGTGAAGCTCGGGGAGGTATCTATGGCTACACCTTC,CASSEARGGIYGYTF
few,TRBJ2-2,TRBV27,.,TGTGCTTTGGGACTCCCGAGGACCGGGGAGCTGTTTTTT,CALGLPRTGELFF
.,TRBJ1-1,TRBV7-2,TRBD1,TGTGCCAGCAGATACAGGGGCGGCACTGAAGCTTTCTTT,CASRYRGGTEAFF
.,TRBJ2-5,TRBV5-1,TRBD2,TGCGCCAGCAGCTCCCTTTGGACTAGCGGGGGGGCGGAGACCCAGTACTTC,CASSSLWTSGGAETQYF
.,TRBJ2-2,TRBV7-9,.,TGTGCCAGCAGCTCGAGACAGGCCCCACCGGACACCGGGGAGCTGTTTTTT,CASSSRQAPPDTGELFF
.,TRBJ1-6,TRBV18,.,TGTGCCAGCTCACCGCGGACTGTACAGAATTCACCCCTCCACTTT,CASSPRTVQNSPLHF
.,TRBJ2-2,TRBV27,.,TGTGCCACCCTCCAGGGCCGGGAGCTGTTTTTT,CATLQGRELFF
.,TRBJ1-2,TRBV7-6,TRBD1,TGTGCCAGCAGCCCCCTACCGGGACAGGGGTTGGATGGCTACACCTTC,CASSPLPGQGLDGYTF
.,TRBJ1-6,TRBV5-1,TRBD1,TGCGCCAGCAGGGGGGACAGGGGTGATTCACCCCTCCACTTT,CASRGDRGDSPLHF
few,TRBJ1-1,TRBV5-5,TRBD1,TGTGCCAGCAGCTTGAAAGGGGGCGGGCCGGGTGAAGCTTTCTTT,CASSLKGGGPGEAFF
once,TRBJ1-2,TRBV6-1,TRBD1,TGTGCCAGCAGTGGGGACAACAGGGGAGACTATGGCTACACCTTC,CASSGDNRGDYGYTF
.,TRBJ1-3,TRBV5-1,.,TGCGCCAGCACCCTTGGAATTGCCAGGGGCTCGGGGAGCTCTGGAAACACCATATATTTT,CASTLGIARGSGSSGNTIYF
.,TRBJ2-7,TRBV4-3,TRBD2,TGCGCCAGCAGCCAAGGACTAGCGGGGGGTTACGAGCAGTACTTC,CASSQGLAGGYEQYF
few,TRBJ2-7,TRBV5-6,TRBD2,TGTGCCACCTCCCCGGGACTAGCGGGGGGTTCATACGAGCAGTACTTC,CATSPGLAGGSYEQYF
.,TRBJ1-5,TRBV21-1,.,TGTGCCAGATCGGTTGGAAGAAGGACAGGCGGTGTCAGGCAGCCCCAGCATTTT,CARSVGRRTGGVRQPQHF
.,TRBJ1-5,TRBV6-1,.,TGTGCCAGCGGGAGGCCCATAGAGAATCAGCCCCAGCATTTT,CASGRPIENQPQHF
.,TRBJ2-5,TRBV14,.,TGTGCCAGCAGCCAAGCCGAAACAGTCAGCCGAGAGACCCAGTACTTC,CASSQAETVSRETQYF
.,TRBJ2-7,TRBV2,.,TGTGCCAGCAGTGAATTCGGACTTAGCCCCGAGCAGTACTTC,CASSEFGLSPEQYF
.,TRBJ2-7,TRBV27,.,TGTGCCAGCAGTTTCATCGGGGGGCCCTACGAGCAGTACTTC,CASSFIGGPYEQYF
.,TRBJ2-7,TRBV7-8,TRBD1,TGTGCCAGCAGCGTCTATCGAACAGGGGGCTGGTACGAGCAGTACTTC,CASSVYRTGGWYEQYF
.,TRBJ1-5,TRBV2,TRBD1,TGTGCCAGCAGTTTGAACAAGGACAGGGGGTTGAGCAATCAGCCCCAGCATTTT,CASSLNKDRGLSNQPQHF
.,TRBJ2-7,TRBV6-6,.,TGTGCCAGCAGTTTTAGGGGAAGCTCCTACGAGCAGTACTTC,CASSFRGSSYEQYF
.,TRBJ1-1,TRBV28,TRBD1,TGTGCCAGCAGGAGGACAGGGAACACTGAAGCTTTCTTT,CASRRTGNTEAFF
.,TRBJ1-1,TRBV19,TRBD1,TGTGCCAGTAGTGAGATGACAGGGTCGCACACTGAAGCTTTCTTT,CASSEMTGSHTEAFF
.,TRBJ1-1,TRBV7-8,.,TGTGCCAGCAGCTTAGCGACGGTCTCAGGGGTTGTCACTGAAGCTTTCTTT,CASSLATVSGVVTEAFF
.,TRBJ2-5,TRBV27,TRBD2,TGTGCCAGCAGTTTATTAGGGACTAGCGGGGAGACCCAGTACTTC,CASSLLGTSGETQYF
.,TRBJ1-1,TRBV18,.,TGTGCCAGCTCACCGAGGGCTGACACTGAAGCTTTCTTT,CASSPRADTEAFF
once,TRBJ2-7,TRBV6-1,TRBD1,TGTGCCAGCAGGGACAGGGTGAACGAGCAGTACTTC,CASRDRVNEQYF
.,TRBJ1-3,TRBV7-9,.,TGTGCCAGCAGCTATACGGGGAAAAACTCTGGAAACACCATATATTTT,CASSYTGKNSGNTIYF
.,TRBJ1-5,TRBV4-1,.,TGCGCCAGCAGCCAAGATCGGGGAGCCGGCAGGAGGATACAGCCCCAGCATTTT,CASSQDRGAGRRIQPQHF
.,TRBJ2-1,TRBV2,TRBD2,TGTGCCAGCAGTAGGACTAGCCCCAATGAGCAGTTCTTC,CASSRTSPNEQFF
.,TRBJ2-1,TRBV5-4,.,TGTGCCAGCAGCTTCTGGACGGGAAATGAGCAGTTCTTC,CASSFWTGNEQFF
few,TRBJ2-1,TRBV4-3,.,TGCGCCAGCAGCCCCTCTCGGGGGGCCAATGAGCAGTTCTTC,CASSPSRGANEQFF
.,TRBJ2-3,TRBV4-2,TRBD2,TGTGCCAGCAGCCCCTGGACTAGCGGGGGCAGGGATACGCAGTATTTT,CASSPWTSGGRDTQYF